What follows are 15 T cell receptor beta chains derived from one specimen sequenced in a study of OX40 agonist ivuxolimab in advanced cancers. Clones were read by immunoSEQ multiplex PCR, and TCRdb kept only the in-frame ones, dropping some. The table lists 65,000 to 95,000 clones, approximately 88% of them singletons. This material consisted of CD4+ or CD8+ T cells sorted from blood, taken in a trial of the OX40 agonist ivuxolimab. All receptors derive from an adult with an advanced solid tumor such as melanoma, head and neck, liver or kidney cancer.

This clone appeared a few times. This chain links TRBV10-1 with TRBJ2-7, with unresolved D. V was clipped by 4 bases and J by 4 bases, with 11 bases between them. The CDR3 is 13 amino acids. Germline assignment: CDR1 WNHNN and CDR2 SYGVQD (reference sequence). The CDR3 DNA sequence: TGCGCCAGCAGTGTTTCGGTCGGGTACGAGCAGTACTTC. Its protein is CASSVSVGYEQYF.

The V call is TRBV2, the J call TRBJ2-1, with 9 bases aligning to TRBD1. This CDR3 comprises 15 residues. From germline, CDR1 is SNHLY and CDR2 FYNNEI. The trim removed 6 bases at V and 6 bases at J, leaving 9 bases unmatched. The CDR3 spells CASSGVGTGTNEQFF. CDR3 nucleotides: TGTGCCAGCAGCGGCGTAGGGACAGGGACCAATGAGCAGTTCTTC.

This chain connects TRBV12-5 to TRBJ1-5, with D unresolved. Germline V gene data show CDR1 as LGHNT and CDR2 as FRNRAP. V lost 2 bases to trimming and J lost 3 bases, with 5 bases between them. There are 13 residues in the CDR3. Here the CDR3 reads CASGLNDNQPQHF. CDR3 DNA: TGTGCTAGTGGTTTGAATGACAATCAGCCCCAGCATTTT.

The gene calls are TRBV5-6 and TRBJ1-6; unclear D gene. Germline-derived CDR1 and CDR2 are SGHDT and YYEEEE. V was trimmed by 1 base and J by 8 bases, leaving 13 bases between them. This CDR3 is built from 15 residues. The CDR3 nucleotides are TGTGCCAGCAGCTTGTTACTGGTAAGAGATTCACCCCTCCACTTT. It translates to CASSLLLVRDSPLHF.

The rearrangement links TRBV11-1 to TRBJ2-3; 9 bases fit TRBD2. The germline V gene encodes CDR1 SGHAT and CDR2 FQDESV (reference sequence). V shed 6 bases and J 0 bases; nucleotides not matched to a gene: 10. The CDR3 has 17 amino acids. Written as DNA, the CDR3 is TGTGCCAGCAGTAGACGGAAGCGGGAGGCAAGCACAGATACGCAGTATTTT. It codes for CASSRRKREASTDTQYF.

A few counts support this clone. This rearrangement joins TRBV28 to TRBJ1-1; 12 bases fit TRBD1. CDR1 and CDR2 (germline): MDHEN, SYDVKM. J lost 11 bases, V lost 4 bases, and 11 bases had no gene match. CDR3 size: 15 residues. The CDR3 bases are TGTGCCAGCAGTTCCCCGGGACAGGGGGCCTTAAGGGCTTTCTTT. It translates to CASSSPGQGALRAFF.

The rearrangement joins TRBV28 to TRBJ2-7; D gene unclear. Germline CDR1 and CDR2: MDHEN and SYDVKM. This CDR3 contains 14 residues. V lost 2 bases to trimming and J lost 1 base, with 9 bases between them. The CDR3 DNA sequence: TGTGCCAGCAGTTTAATCGCAGGATCCTACGAGCAGTACTTC. Translated, it gives CASSLIAGSYEQYF. Filled out from reference TRBV28 and TRBJ2-7, the complete variable domain reads DVKVTQSSRYLVKRTGEKVFLECVQDMDHENMFWYRQDPGLGLRLIYFSYDVKMKEKGDIPEGYSVSREKKERFSLILESASTNQTSMYLCASSLIAGSYEQYFGPGTRLTVT.

Written as DNA, the CDR3 is TGTGCCAGCAGCTTAAGAGATAGCGGGAGGGCCAACGGGGAGCTGTTTTTT. It encodes CASSLRDSGRANGELFF. V and J are TRBV7-8 and TRBJ2-2; 11 nucleotides align to TRBD2. The V segment lost 2 bases and the J segment 7 bases; nucleotides outside the gene matches: 9. The CDR3 loop spans 17 amino acids. Germline-derived CDR1 and CDR2 are SGHVS and FQNEAQ.

CDR3 coding DNA: TGTGCCAGCAGTGACTCCGGGAGCTCCTACAATGAGCAGTTCTTC. Translating gives CASSDSGSSYNEQFF. The V and J genes are TRBV6-4 and TRBJ2-1; the D gene is possibly TRBD2 (6 bases). Between the trimmed V and J ends, which lost 0 bases and 0 bases, there was a span of 6 bases. Germline V gene lookup returns CDR1 MRHNA and CDR2 SNTAGT. This CDR3 is built from 15 residues.

V and J are TRBV5-1 and TRBJ2-1, with 14 bases matching TRBD2. Per germline, CDR1 SGHRS and CDR2 YFSETQ. The CDR3 sequence is 17 residues long. With V trimmed by 5 bases and J by 10 bases, 14 bases remained unmatched. The DNA of the CDR3 is TGCGCCAGCAGACGTGGACTAGCGGGGGGCGGGGAAAAAGAGCAGTTCTTC. Amino acid sequence: CASRRGLAGGGEKEQFF. Using reference TRBV5-1 and TRBJ2-1 for the parts outside the CDR3, the full variable domain is KAGVTQTPRYLIKTRGQQVTLSCSPISGHRSVSWYQQTPGQGLQFLFEYFSETQRNKGNFPGRFSGRQFSNSRSEMNVSTLELGDSALYLCASRRGLAGGGEKEQFFGPGTRLTVL.

The V call is TRBV14, the J call TRBJ1-1; maybe TRBD1 (6 bases). Germline assignment: CDR1 SGHDN and CDR2 FVKESK. This CDR3 has 14 amino acids. V was pared by 2 bases and J by 0 bases, with 7 bases between. This chain's CDR3 is CASSQRQVNTEAFF. In DNA, the CDR3 is TGTGCCAGCAGCCAACGACAGGTGAACACTGAAGCTTTCTTT.

This sequence joins TRBV28 and TRBJ1-1; TRBD1 agrees at 11 bases. This CDR3 has 15 residues. Germline CDR1 MDHEN, CDR2 SYDVKM. The J segment lost 4 bases and the V segment lost 7 bases, leaving 8 bases of the junction unmatched. The DNA of the CDR3 is TGTGCCAGCAAGAGCGGACAGGGGGCCATCACTGAAGCTTTCTTT. Amino acid sequence: CASKSGQGAITEAFF.

This chain links TRBV29-1 with TRBJ1-5; no clear D. This CDR3 region has 13 residues. Germline lookup yields CDR1 SQVTM and CDR2 ANQGSEA. With 6 bases removed from V and 5 bases from J, the gap between germline ends came to 14 bases. DNA for the CDR3: TGCAGCGTAGGTACAAGTAGGGATCAGCCCCAGCATTTT. It is translated as CSVGTSRDQPQHF.

The chain is built from TRBV5-1 and TRBJ2-6; D unclear. The CDR3 contains 17 residues. V was clipped by 0 bases and J by 0 bases, with 10 bases between them. Looked up from germline, CDR1 is SGHRS and CDR2 is YFSETQ. This CDR3 is CASSLATGASGANVLTF. The CDR3 bases are TGCGCCAGCAGCTTGGCCACGGGTGCCTCTGGGGCCAACGTCCTGACTTTC.

The chain recombines TRBV11-1 with TRBJ2-1; D may be TRBD1 (6 bases). V lost 3 bases to trimming and J lost 6 bases, with 15 bases between them. The CDR3 covers 15 residues. The germline CDR1 and CDR2 sequences are SGHAT and FQDESV (reference sequence). The CDR3 here is CASSFATQGTNEQFF. The CDR3 DNA is TGTGCCAGCAGCTTTGCTACACAGGGTACCAATGAGCAGTTCTTC.